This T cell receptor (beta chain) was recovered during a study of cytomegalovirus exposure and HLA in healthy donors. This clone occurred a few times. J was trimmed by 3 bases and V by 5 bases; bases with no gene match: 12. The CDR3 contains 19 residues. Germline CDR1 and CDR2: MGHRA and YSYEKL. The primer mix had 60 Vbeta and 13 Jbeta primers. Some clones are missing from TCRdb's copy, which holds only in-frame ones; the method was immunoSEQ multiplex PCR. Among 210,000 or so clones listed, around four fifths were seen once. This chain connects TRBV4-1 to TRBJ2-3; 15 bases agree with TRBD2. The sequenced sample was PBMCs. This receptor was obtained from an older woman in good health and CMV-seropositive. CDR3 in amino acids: CASSRETGTSGGKTDTQYF. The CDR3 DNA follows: TGCGCCAGCAGCAGAGAAACCGGGACTAGCGGGGGGAAGACAGATACGCAGTATTTT.